Detailed here is one T cell receptor beta chain. It has no known antigen specificity. No base-level quality is on record; no much larger clone is a single base apart. Collaborating institutions collected whole blood in K2EDTA tubes following their own protocols. For TCRbeta analysis, collaborators shipped samples in one of three forms: frozen whole blood, isolated PBMCs, or DNA extracted from either of those sample types. CDR1 and CDR2 are read off the germline V gene as SNHLY and FYNNEI. Counted from cysteine to phenylalanine, this CDR3 has 14 amino acids. The sequence is cut down to CDR3 DNA, 42 bases in frame from base 1. At the junction V is shortened by 2 bases and J by 2 bases, with 8 bases in between. The immunoSEQ Assay, a bias-controlled multiplex PCR, was used to amplify TCRbeta CDR3 regions from genomic DNA. Concerning the study's data processing: Nucleated cell counts per sample were estimated from amplification of reference gene primers within the assay. To quantify the absolute abundance of each unique TCRbeta CDR3 rearrangement, sequence reads were collapsed and filtered. For each sample, productive Simpson clonality was calculated as the square root of Simpson's diversity index across productive rearrangements. TCRdb obtained this table from immuneACCESS and retained in-frame rearrangements with V and J assigned. These tables miss some clones; where compared with another copy, unresolved V genes account for less than half of the shortfall, and the remainder is unexplained. D and trimming come from the DNA, and the V and J calls and clone size come from that table. For this sample there are about 190,000 clones; over 75% appear just once. The top ten clonotypes cover roughly 12% of the sample.

This sample is part of a study of blood T cell repertoires in COVID-19 (dated by TCRdb to the early 2020s). Some background on the complete study: Samples from collaborators originated in the United States, Italy and Spain and spanned both the acute and convalescent phases of COVID-19. The material from the prospective study consisted of cDNA or gDNA derived from T cells, B-cell-depleted T cells, or PBMCs. Subjects who had been exposed to COVID-19, were actively infected with it, or had recovered from it provided the deeply sampled blood TCRbeta repertoires that made up the dataset. A freely available public database, intended as a resource for researchers studying the immune response to SARS-CoV-2, is where the repertoires were released. Samples came from the ongoing ImmuneRACE study (first 160 participants) plus 1,254 subjects from 6 global collaborators. Sample metadata almost always included a de-identified subject ID, COVID-19 status, age in years and sex. Where available, HLA class I and class II types were obtained from metadata supplied by the sample provider rather than from assay-based typing. Here is what the overall study found, with its caveats: The quantity of clinical and demographic metadata differed by source and by participant and was supplied without curation.

Sequencing input: peripheral blood. This sequence originates from a woman aged 50 to 60 with acute or convalescent COVID-19. The sequence links TRBV2 to TRBJ2-3; no D gene call is confident. The sequence in DNA is TGTGCCAGCAGTGAAATCCCATTCACAGATACGCAGTATTTT. This encodes CASSEIPFTDTQYF.